The rows below give T cell receptor beta chains drawn from one sample of a study of T cell repertoires in cytomegalovirus infection. TCRdb independently ran MiXCR on the reads; one entry per CDR3 protein. The sample contains some 450,000 distinct CDR3 sequences, approximately 31% of which appear only once. Sequencing used PBMCs. The source is a human donor in good health (CMV status not recorded). Some clones in this sample may be carry-over from other donors' samples. The CDR3 runs from the conserved cysteine through the conserved F or W. D genes are given only for firm matches. Only part of the rows carry a size: once, few, many, or a class if the clone is expanded.

D gene	J gene	V gene	clone size	CDR3 DNA	CDR3 protein
TRBD1	TRBJ1-6	TRBV2	few	TGTGCCAGCAGACCATACAGGGGCTCCTATAATTCACCCCTCCACTTT	CASRPYRGSYNSPLHF
NA	TRBJ1-1	TRBV20-1	NA	TGCAGTGCTAGCTCGGACAGAGAAGCTTTCTTT	CSASSDREAFF
TRBD1	TRBJ2-4	TRBV6-5	NA	TGTGCCAGCAGTTATTCGAGGACAGGGGTGGACATTCAGTACTTC	CASSYSRTGVDIQYF
NA	TRBJ1-1	TRBV6-1	many	TGTGCCAGCACTCCGGGGGGACGGACGAACACTGAAGCTTTCTTT	CASTPGGRTNTEAFF
NA	TRBJ2-7	TRBV7-8	many	TGTGCCAGCAGCTATGTGGGGGCCGCGGAGCAGTACTTC	CASSYVGAAEQYF
NA	TRBJ2-5	TRBV7-9	few	TGTGCCAGCAGCTTCGAACAGGGTTCCCAAGAGACCCAGTACTTC	CASSFEQGSQETQYF
TRBD1	TRBJ1-2	TRBV25-1	NA	TGTGCCAGCAGGTCGACAGGGGCCTACACCTTC	CASRSTGAYTF
NA	TRBJ2-7	TRBV4-2	few	TGTGCCAGCAGCCAAGTACAGAAACAAAACTACGAGCAGTACTTC	CASSQVQKQNYEQYF
NA	TRBJ2-6	TRBV6-1	NA	TGTGCCAGCAGTGAAGCAAACTCTGGGGCCAACGTCCTGACTTTC	CASSEANSGANVLTF
TRBD1	TRBJ1-4	TRBV19	NA	TGTGCCAGTAGACAGGGGGCCTCAGGAAATGAAAAACTGTTTTTT	CASRQGASGNEKLFF
NA	TRBJ1-6	TRBV7-2	many	TGTGCCAGCAGCTTAGCGCGCTGGGGCTCGAGGGGAAATTCACCCCTCCACTTT	CASSLARWGSRGNSPLHF
NA	TRBJ1-5	TRBV6-1	NA	TGTGCCAGCAGTCGCGACCTCGAAGACGCCGATAGCAATCAGCCCCAGCATTTT	CASSRDLEDADSNQPQHF
NA	TRBJ2-1	TRBV2	NA	TGTGCCAGCAGGTCACGAGGGGCGCGTGAGCAGTTCTTC	CASRSRGAREQFF
TRBD1	TRBJ2-7	TRBV12-3/TRBV12-4	NA	TGTGCCAGCAGTAACAGGGGTTCCTACGAGCAGTACTTC	CASSNRGSYEQYF
NA	TRBJ1-2	TRBV4-3	few	TGCGCCAGCAGCCAAGATCTGGGACTTTACTATGGCTACACCTTC	CASSQDLGLYYGYTF
TRBD2	TRBJ2-4	TRBV6-5	NA	TGTTCCAGAAGCCCCTACACTAGCGCGGGGAGGAAAAACATTCAGTACTTC	CSRSPYTSAGRKNIQYF
NA	TRBJ1-5	TRBV6-1	many	TGTGCCAGCAGCGATGGGCCTTTTAGCAATCAGCCCCAGCATTTT	CASSDGPFSNQPQHF
TRBD1	TRBJ1-5	TRBV24-1	NA	TGTGCCACCAGTGAACCCGGGACAGGGAACAATCAGCCCCAGCATTTT	CATSEPGTGNNQPQHF
NA	TRBJ1-5	TRBV6-5	NA	TGTGCCAGCAGTTACAACAGGGAAAGCAATCAGCCCCAGCATTTT	CASSYNRESNQPQHF
NA	TRBJ1-5	TRBV7-6	NA	TGTGCCAGCAGCTTGTCGTACCAGCCCCAGCATTTT	CASSLSYQPQHF
TRBD1	TRBJ1-2	TRBV6-8	NA	TGTGCCAGCAGGCAGCCGGGACAGGGCAATGGCTACACCTTC	CASRQPGQGNGYTF
NA	TRBJ2-3	TRBV7-9	many	TGTGCCAGCAGCCCCCCGGGAGGCACAGATACGCAGTATTTT	CASSPPGGTDTQYF
NA	TRBJ2-3	TRBV11-3	many	TGTGCCAGCAGCTTTAGCGGTAGCACAGATACGCAGTATTTT	CASSFSGSTDTQYF
NA	TRBJ2-7	TRBV6-2/TRBV6-3	NA	TGTGCCAGCAGTTGGGGTCTGGCCAGCGCCTACGAGCAGTACTTC	CASSWGLASAYEQYF
NA	TRBJ1-5	TRBV6-2/TRBV6-3	NA	TGTGCCAGCAGTTACGGGCTGATAGGCAATCAGCCCCAGCATTTT	CASSYGLIGNQPQHF
NA	TRBJ2-5	TRBV4-1	few	TGTGCCAGCAGCCAAGTCTGGAGCGAGCAAGAGACCCAGTACTTC	CASSQVWSEQETQYF